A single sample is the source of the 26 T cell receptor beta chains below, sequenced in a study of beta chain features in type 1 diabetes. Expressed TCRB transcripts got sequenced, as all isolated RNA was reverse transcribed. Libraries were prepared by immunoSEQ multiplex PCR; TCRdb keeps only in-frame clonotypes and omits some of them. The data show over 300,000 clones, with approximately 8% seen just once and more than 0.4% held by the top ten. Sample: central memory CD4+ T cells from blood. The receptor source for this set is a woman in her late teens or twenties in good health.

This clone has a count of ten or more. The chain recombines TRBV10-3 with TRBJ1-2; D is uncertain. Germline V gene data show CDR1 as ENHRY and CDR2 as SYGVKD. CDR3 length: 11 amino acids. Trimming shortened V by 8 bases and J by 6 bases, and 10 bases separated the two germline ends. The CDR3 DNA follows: TGTGCCATCCGTCGCGGCAATGGCTACACCTTC. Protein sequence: CAIRRGNGYTF.

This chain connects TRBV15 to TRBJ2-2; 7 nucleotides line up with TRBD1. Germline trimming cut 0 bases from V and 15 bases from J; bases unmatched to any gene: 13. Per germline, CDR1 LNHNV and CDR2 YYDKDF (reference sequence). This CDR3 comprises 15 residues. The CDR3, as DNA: TGTGCCACCAGCAGAGATCGGACGACGGGACAGAGGGTGTTTTTT. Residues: CATSRDRTTGQRVFF.

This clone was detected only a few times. CDR3 sequence: CASSITGTAKNIQYF. The CDR3 DNA sequence: TGTGCCAGCAGTATAACCGGGACAGCCAAAAACATTCAGTACTTC. The V and J genes are TRBV28 and TRBJ2-4; D tentatively reads TRBD1 or TRBD2 (5 bases each). Germline CDR1 is MDHEN and CDR2 is SYDVKM. Trimming took 5 bases from V and 0 from J, leaving 11 bases between them. The CDR3 consists of 15 residues.

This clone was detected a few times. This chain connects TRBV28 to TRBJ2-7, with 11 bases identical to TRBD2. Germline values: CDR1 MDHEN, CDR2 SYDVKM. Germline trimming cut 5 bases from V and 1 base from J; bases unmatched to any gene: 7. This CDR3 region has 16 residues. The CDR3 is CASSLAGTSGSYEQYF. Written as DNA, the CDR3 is TGTGCCAGCAGTCTTGCCGGGACTAGCGGTTCCTACGAGCAGTACTTC.

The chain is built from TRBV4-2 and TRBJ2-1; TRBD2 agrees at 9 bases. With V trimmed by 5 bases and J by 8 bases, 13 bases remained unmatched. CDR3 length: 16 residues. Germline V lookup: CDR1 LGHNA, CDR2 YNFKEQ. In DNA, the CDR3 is TGTGCCAGCAGCTTGGCCGGTCGGACTAGCGTCTATGAGCAGTTCTTC. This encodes CASSLAGRTSVYEQFF.

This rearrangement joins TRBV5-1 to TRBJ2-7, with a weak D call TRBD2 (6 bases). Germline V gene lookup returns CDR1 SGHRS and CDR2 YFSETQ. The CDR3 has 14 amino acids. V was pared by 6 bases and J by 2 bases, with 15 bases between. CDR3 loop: CASNTGTGTYEQYF. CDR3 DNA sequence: TGCGCCAGCAACACCGGGACTGGGACCTACGAGCAGTACTTC. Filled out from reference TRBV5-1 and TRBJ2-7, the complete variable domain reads KAGVTQTPRYLIKTRGQQVTLSCSPISGHRSVSWYQQTPGQGLQFLFEYFSETQRNKGNFPGRFSGRQFSNSRSEMNVSTLELGDSALYLCASNTGTGTYEQYFGPGTRLTVT.

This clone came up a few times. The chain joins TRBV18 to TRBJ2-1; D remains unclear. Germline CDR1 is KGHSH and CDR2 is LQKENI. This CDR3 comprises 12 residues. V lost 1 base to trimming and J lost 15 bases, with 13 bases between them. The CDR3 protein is CASSPQLELRFF. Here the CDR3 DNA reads TGTGCCAGCTCACCACAATTGGAGCTCCGGTTCTTC.

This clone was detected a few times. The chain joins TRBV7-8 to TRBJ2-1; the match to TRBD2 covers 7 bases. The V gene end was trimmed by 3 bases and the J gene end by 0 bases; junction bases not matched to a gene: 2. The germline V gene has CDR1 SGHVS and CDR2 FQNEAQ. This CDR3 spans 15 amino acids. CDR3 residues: CASSLRGGSYNEQFF. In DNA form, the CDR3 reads TGTGCCAGCAGCTTGCGCGGGGGCTCCTACAATGAGCAGTTCTTC. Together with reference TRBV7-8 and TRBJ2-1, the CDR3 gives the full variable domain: GAGVSQSPRYKVAKRGQDVALRCDPISGHVSLFWYQQALGQGPEFLTYFQNEAQLDKSGLPSDRFFAERPEGSVSTLKIQRTQQEDSAVYLCASSLRGGSYNEQFFGPGTRLTVL.

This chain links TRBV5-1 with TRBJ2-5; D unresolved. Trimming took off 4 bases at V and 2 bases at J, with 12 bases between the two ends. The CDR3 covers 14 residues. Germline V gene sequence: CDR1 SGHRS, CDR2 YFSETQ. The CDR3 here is CASSLDGQQETQYF. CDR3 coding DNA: TGCGCCAGCAGCCTGGACGGCCAACAAGAGACCCAGTACTTC.

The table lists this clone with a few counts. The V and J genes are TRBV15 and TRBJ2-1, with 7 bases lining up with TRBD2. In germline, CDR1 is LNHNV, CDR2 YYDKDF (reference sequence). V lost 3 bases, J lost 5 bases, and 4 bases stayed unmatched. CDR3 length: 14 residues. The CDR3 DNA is TGTGCCACCAGCAGGGATCTAGCGGACAATGAGCAGTTCTTC. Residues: CATSRDLADNEQFF.

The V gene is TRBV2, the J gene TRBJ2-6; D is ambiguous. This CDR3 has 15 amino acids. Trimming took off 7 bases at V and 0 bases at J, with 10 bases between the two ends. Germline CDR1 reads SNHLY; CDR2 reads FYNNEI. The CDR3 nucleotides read TGTGCCAGCACAGCGCTATCCTCTGGGGCCAACGTCCTGACTTTC. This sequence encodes CASTALSSGANVLTF.

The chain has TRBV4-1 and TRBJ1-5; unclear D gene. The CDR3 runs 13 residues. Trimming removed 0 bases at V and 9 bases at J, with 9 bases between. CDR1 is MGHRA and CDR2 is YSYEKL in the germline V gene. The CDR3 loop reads CASSQDKGRPQHF. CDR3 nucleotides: TGCGCCAGCAGCCAAGATAAGGGCAGGCCCCAGCATTTT.

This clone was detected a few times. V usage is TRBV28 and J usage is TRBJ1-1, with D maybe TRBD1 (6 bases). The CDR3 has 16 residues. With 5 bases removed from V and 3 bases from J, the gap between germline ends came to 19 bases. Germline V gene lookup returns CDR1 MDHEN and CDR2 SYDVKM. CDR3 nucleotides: TGTGCCAGCAGTCTGGAGGGGGGCTTTCGGTACACTGAAGCTTTCTTT. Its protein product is CASSLEGGFRYTEAFF.

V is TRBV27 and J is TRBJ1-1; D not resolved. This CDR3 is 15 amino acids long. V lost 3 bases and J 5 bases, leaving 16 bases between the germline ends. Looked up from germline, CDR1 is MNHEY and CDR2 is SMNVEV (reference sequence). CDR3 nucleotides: TGTGCCAGCAGTTTTGATGTGTTGGGTGGTACTGAAGCTTTCTTT. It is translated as CASSFDVLGGTEAFF.

CDR3 DNA sequence: TGTGCCAGCAGTTCTCCGGGACTAGCACGACCGGCTGGGGAGCTGTTTTTT. As protein: CASSSPGLARPAGELFF. The chain links TRBV27 to TRBJ2-2; TRBD2 aligns across 9 bases. Unmatched junction bases numbered 14, after V lost 4 bases and J lost 8 bases. Per the germline V gene, CDR1 is MNHEY and CDR2 is SMNVEV (reference sequence). This CDR3 comprises 17 residues.

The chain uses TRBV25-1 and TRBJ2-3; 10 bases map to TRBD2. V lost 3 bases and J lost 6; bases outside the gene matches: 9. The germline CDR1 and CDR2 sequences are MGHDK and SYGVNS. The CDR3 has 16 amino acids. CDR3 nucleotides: TGTGCCAGCAGTGAGGAGCGGTCTAGCGGGAGTGATACGCAGTATTTT. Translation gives CASSEERSSGSDTQYF. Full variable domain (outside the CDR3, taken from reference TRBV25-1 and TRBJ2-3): EADIYQTPRYLVIGTGKKITLECSQTMGHDKMYWYQQDPGMELHLIHYSYGVNSTEKGDLSSESTVSRIRTEHFPLTLESARPSHTSQYLCASSEERSSGSDTQYFGPGTRLTVL.

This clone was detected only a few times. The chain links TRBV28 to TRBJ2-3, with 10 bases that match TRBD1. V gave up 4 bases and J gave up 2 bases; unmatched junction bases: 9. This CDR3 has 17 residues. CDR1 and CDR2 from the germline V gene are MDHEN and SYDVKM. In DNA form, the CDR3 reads TGTGCCAGCAGTTCACCGCCGGGACAGGGGTACACAGATACGCAGTATTTT. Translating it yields CASSSPPGQGYTDTQYF.

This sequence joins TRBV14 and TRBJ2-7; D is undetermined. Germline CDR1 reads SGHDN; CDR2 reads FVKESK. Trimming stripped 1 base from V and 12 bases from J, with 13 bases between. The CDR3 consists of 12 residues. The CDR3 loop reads CASSQAGEPGYF. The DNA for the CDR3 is TGTGCCAGCAGCCAAGCGGGCGAGCCGGGGTACTTC.

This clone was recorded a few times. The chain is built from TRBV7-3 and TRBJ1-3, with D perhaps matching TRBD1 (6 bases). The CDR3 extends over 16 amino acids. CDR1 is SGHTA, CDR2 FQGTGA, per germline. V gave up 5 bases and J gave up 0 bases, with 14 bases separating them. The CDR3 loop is CASSLRTATSGNTIYF. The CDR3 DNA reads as TGTGCCAGCAGCCTAAGGACAGCCACCTCTGGAAACACCATATATTTT.

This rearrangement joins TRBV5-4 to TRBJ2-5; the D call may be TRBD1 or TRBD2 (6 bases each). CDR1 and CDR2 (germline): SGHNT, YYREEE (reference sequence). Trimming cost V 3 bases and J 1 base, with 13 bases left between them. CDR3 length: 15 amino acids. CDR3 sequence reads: CASSWGAGFQETQYF. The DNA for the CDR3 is TGTGCCAGCAGCTGGGGGGCAGGTTTCCAAGAGACCCAGTACTTC.

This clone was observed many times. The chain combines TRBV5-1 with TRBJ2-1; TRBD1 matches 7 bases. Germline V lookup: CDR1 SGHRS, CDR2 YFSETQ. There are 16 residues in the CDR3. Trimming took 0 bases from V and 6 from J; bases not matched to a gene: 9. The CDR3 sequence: CASSLALTGPVNEQFF. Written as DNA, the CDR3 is TGCGCCAGCAGCTTGGCATTGACAGGGCCGGTCAATGAGCAGTTCTTC. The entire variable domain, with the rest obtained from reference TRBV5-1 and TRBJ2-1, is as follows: KAGVTQTPRYLIKTRGQQVTLSCSPISGHRSVSWYQQTPGQGLQFLFEYFSETQRNKGNFPGRFSGRQFSNSRSEMNVSTLELGDSALYLCASSLALTGPVNEQFFGPGTRLTVL.

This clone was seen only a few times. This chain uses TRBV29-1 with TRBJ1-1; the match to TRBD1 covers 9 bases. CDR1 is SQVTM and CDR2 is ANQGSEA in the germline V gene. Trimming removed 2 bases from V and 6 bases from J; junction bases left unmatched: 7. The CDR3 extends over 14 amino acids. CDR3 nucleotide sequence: TGCAGCGTTGAAACCGGGACAGGGAGATCTGAAGCTTTCTTT. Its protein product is CSVETGTGRSEAFF.

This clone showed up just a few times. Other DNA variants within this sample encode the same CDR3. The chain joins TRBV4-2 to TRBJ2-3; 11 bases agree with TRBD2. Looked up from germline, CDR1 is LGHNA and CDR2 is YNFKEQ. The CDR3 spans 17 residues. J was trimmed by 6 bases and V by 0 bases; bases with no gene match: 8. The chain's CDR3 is CASSQDRTSGRKDTQYF. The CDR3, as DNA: TGTGCCAGCAGCCAAGATAGGACTAGCGGGCGTAAGGATACGCAGTATTTT.

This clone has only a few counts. The CDR3 loop is CASRIGTSGTGELFF. The CDR3, as DNA: TGTGCCAGCAGGATTGGGACTAGCGGCACCGGGGAGCTGTTTTTT. The chain has TRBV7-2 and TRBJ2-2; 11 bases agree with TRBD2. This CDR3 contains 15 residues. Trimming cost V 6 bases and J 4 bases; bases outside gene matches: 4. The germline CDR1 and CDR2 sequences are SGHTA and FQGNSA.

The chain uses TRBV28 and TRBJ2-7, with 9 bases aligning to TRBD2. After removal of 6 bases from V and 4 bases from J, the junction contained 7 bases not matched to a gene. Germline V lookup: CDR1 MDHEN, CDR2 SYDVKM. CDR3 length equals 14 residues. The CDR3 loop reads CASRSGTSRYEQYF. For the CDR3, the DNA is TGTGCCAGCAGATCCGGGACTAGCCGTTACGAGCAGTACTTC.

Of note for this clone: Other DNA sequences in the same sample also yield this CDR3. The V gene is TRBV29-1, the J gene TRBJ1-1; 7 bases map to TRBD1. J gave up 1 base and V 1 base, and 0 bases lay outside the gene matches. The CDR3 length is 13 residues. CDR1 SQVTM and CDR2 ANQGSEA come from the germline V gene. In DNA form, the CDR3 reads TGCAGCGTTGAAGCAGGGGGGAACACTGAAGCTTTCTTT. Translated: CSVEAGGNTEAFF.